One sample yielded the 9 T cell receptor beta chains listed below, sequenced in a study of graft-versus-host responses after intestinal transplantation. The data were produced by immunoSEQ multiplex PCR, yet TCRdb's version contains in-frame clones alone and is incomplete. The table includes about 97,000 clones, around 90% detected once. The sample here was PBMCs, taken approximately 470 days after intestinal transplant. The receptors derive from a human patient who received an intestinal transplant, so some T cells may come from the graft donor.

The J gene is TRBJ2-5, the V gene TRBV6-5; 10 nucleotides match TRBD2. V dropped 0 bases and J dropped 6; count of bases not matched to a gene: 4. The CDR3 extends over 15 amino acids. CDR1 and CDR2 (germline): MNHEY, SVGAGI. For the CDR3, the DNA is TGTGCCAGCAGTTACTCGGCTAGCGGGGGCCAGACCCAGTACTTC. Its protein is CASSYSASGGQTQYF.

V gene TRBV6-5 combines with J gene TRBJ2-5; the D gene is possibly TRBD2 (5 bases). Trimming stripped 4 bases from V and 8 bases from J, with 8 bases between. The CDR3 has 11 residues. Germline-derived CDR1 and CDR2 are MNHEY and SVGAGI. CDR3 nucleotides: TGTGCCAGCAGTTCCCCGGGAACCCAGTACTTC. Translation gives CASSSPGTQYF.

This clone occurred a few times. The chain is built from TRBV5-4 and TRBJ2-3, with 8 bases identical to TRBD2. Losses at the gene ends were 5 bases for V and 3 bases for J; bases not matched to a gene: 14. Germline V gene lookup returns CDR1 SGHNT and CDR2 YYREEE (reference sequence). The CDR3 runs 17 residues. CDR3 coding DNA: TGTGCCAGCAGTCCTTTGCCCCCGGGGGGGGTGACAGATACGCAGTATTTT. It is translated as CASSPLPPGGVTDTQYF. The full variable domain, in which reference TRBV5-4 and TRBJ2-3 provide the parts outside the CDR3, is ETGVTQSPTHLIKTRGQQVTLRCSSQSGHNTVSWYQQALGQGPQFIFQYYREEENGRGNFPPRFSGLQFPNYSSELNVNALELDDSALYLCASSPLPPGGVTDTQYFGPGTRLTVL.

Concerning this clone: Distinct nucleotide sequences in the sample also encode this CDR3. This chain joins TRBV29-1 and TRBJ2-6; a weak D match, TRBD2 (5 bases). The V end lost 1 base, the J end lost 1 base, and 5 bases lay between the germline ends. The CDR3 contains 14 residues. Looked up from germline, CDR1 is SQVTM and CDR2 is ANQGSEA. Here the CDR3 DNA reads TGCAGCGTTGAAGGCGGGTCTGGGGCCAACGTCCTGACTTTC. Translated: CSVEGGSGANVLTF.

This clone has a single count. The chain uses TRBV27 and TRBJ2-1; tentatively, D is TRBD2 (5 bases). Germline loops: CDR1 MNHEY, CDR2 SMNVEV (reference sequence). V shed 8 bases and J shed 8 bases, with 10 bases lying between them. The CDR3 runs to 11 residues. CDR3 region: CASHLGDEQFF. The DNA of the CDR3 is TGTGCCAGCCATTTGGGAGATGAGCAGTTCTTC.

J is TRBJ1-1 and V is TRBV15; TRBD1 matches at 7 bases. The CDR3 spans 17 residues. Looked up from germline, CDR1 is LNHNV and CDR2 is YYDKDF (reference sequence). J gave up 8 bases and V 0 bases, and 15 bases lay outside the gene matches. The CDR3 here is CATSRDQGVVALREAFF. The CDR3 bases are TGTGCCACCAGCAGAGATCAGGGGGTGGTTGCGCTCCGGGAAGCTTTCTTT.

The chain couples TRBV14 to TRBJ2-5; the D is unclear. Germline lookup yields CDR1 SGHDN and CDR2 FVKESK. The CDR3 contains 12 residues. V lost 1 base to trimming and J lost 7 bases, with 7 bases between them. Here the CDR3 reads CASSQGLATQYF. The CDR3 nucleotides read TGTGCCAGCAGCCAAGGCTTGGCGACCCAGTACTTC.

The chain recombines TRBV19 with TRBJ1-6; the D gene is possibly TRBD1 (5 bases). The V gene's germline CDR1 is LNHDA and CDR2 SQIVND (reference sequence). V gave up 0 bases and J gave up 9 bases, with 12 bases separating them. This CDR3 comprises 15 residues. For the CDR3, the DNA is TGTGCCAGTAGTATAGATCCAGGGATAGGTTCACCCCTCCACTTT. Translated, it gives CASSIDPGIGSPLHF.

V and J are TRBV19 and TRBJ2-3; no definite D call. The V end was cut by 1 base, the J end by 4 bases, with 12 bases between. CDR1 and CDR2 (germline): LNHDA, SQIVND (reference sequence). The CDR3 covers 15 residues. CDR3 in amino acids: CASSIGLPPADTQYF. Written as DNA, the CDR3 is TGTGCCAGTAGTATAGGCCTCCCTCCGGCAGATACGCAGTATTTT.